A selection of T cell receptor beta chains follows, all from one sample in a study of blood T cell repertoires in COVID-19. Only in-frame clones appear in the TCRdb table, and some are missing; sequencing was by immunoSEQ multiplex PCR. The repertoire consists of 270,000 or so clones, with roughly 84% occurring once and the leading ten covering around 3.5%. The specimen sequenced was PBMCs or T cells enriched from blood (not recorded which). The receptors were gathered from a man aged 45-60 years who had recovered from COVID-19. Both conserved end residues are part of each CDR3. The D gene is left open where the match is weak. Size values are once, few and many counts, or a class for expanded clones, and some rows have none.

>TRBJ1-1|TRBV27|14|-|-
TGTGCCAGCAGTCGCGGACAGCGTAACACTGAAGCTTTCTTT
CASSRGQRNTEAFF
>TRBJ1-2|TRBV18|14|-|-
TGTGCCAGCTCACCGACCGGGGAGAGGAATGGCTACACCTTC
CASSPTGERNGYTF
>TRBJ2-2|TRBV19|16|few|-
TGTGCCAGTACCCCACCCGGGGTATCGAACACCGGGGAGCTGTTTTTT
CASTPPGVSNTGELFF
>TRBJ1-3|TRBV3-1/TRBV3-2|19|-|TRBD1
TGTGCCAGCCGAGCCAAGGACTTTGGGCAGGGGGGCACTGGAAACACCATATATTTT
CASRAKDFGQGGTGNTIYF
>TRBJ2-2|TRBV5-1|14|-|-
TGCGCCAGCAGCTTGGGCCCGGACAGCGGGGAGCTGTTTTTT
CASSLGPDSGELFF
>TRBJ2-1|TRBV6-2/TRBV6-3|14|-|-
TGTGCCAGCAGCGCCTCACTAAGCTCCTCTGAGCAGTTCTTC
CASSASLSSSEQFF
>TRBJ1-2|TRBV5-1|13|-|-
TGCGCCAGCAGCTTGGACACCTCCTATGGCTACACCTTC
CASSLDTSYGYTF
>TRBJ2-1|TRBV7-2|14|-|TRBD2
TGTGCCAGCAGCTTAGCGCGGGCGGGAGGGGATGCGTTCTTC
CASSLARAGGDAFF
>TRBJ1-2|TRBV2|12|-|-
TGTGCCAGCAGTGACCCGTCGGGTGGCTACACCTTC
CASSDPSGGYTF
>TRBJ2-2|TRBV25-1|18|-|TRBD1
TGTGCCAGCAGTGAGGGCCGGGACAGGGGGTTCCAGACCGGGGAGCTGTTTTTT
CASSEGRDRGFQTGELFF
>TRBJ1-3|TRBV27|15|-|-
TGTGCCAGCAGTTCCGGTCACGGGTGGAGAAACACCATATATTTT
CASSSGHGWRNTIYF
>TRBJ2-2|TRBV24-1|15|once|-
TGTGCCACCAGTGATTCTAGCCGGAACACCGGGGAGCTGTTTTTT
CATSDSSRNTGELFF
>TRBJ2-7|TRBV7-2|13|few|TRBD2
TGTGCCAGCAGCTCGCTAGCGGCCTACGAGCAGTACTTC
CASSSLAAYEQYF
>TRBJ2-1|TRBV7-9|15|-|-
TGTGCCAGCAGCCCTACTAGTTCTACCTACAATGAGCAGTTCTTC
CASSPTSSTYNEQFF
>TRBJ2-7|TRBV7-2|15|-|TRBD2
TGTGCCAGCAGCTTAACGGGAGGGGCGTCCTACGAGCAGTACTTC
CASSLTGGASYEQYF
>TRBJ2-3|TRBV18|15|few|TRBD2
TGTGCCAGCTCAGCGCGCGGGGGGGCCACTGATACGCAGTATTTT
CASSARGGATDTQYF
>TRBJ2-1|TRBV5-6|15|-|-
TGTGCCAGCAGTTTTGTGGGGGTCGGGGGTTATGAGCAGTTCTTC
CASSFVGVGGYEQFF
>TRBJ2-7|TRBV6-2/TRBV6-3|15|-|TRBD1
TGTGCCAGCAGTTTCGACAGGGGGGCCGCCTACGAGCAGTACTTC
CASSFDRGAAYEQYF
>TRBJ2-6|TRBV6-1|18|-|TRBD1
TGTGCCAGCAGTGTACTGACAGGGACAACCTCTGGGGCCAACGTCCTGACTTTC
CASSVLTGTTSGANVLTF
>TRBJ1-4|TRBV7-9|14|-|TRBD1
TGTGCCAGCAGCCGGGGACAGGTCAATGAAAAACTGTTTTTT
CASSRGQVNEKLFF
>TRBJ1-4|TRBV9|13|few|-
TGTGCCAGCAGGGGGACAACCAATGAAAAACTGTTTTTT
CASRGTTNEKLFF
>TRBJ2-3|TRBV5-1|15|once|TRBD2
TGCGCCAGCAGCTTGGAGGGACTAGCGGCAGATACGCAGTATTTT
CASSLEGLAADTQYF
>TRBJ1-6|TRBV4-3|13|few|TRBD1
TGCGCCAGCAGCCGGACAGGGCCCTCACCCCTCCACTTT
CASSRTGPSPLHF
>TRBJ1-4|TRBV7-8|12|-|-
TGTGCCAGCAGCCCCACTTACCCGCGACTGTTTTTT
CASSPTYPRLFF
>TRBJ2-5|TRBV27|16|-|-
TGTGCCAGCAGTTTACTAGCCCCCCGGTCGGTTGAGACCCAGTACTTC
CASSLLAPRSVETQYF
>TRBJ2-5|TRBV1|13|-|-
TGCACCAGCAGCGAAAGAGCTGAAGAGACCCAGTACTTC
CTSSERAEETQYF
>TRBJ2-7|TRBV15|14|once|-
TGTGCCACCAGCAGAGGGGCTAACTCCTACGAGCAGTACTTC
CATSRGANSYEQYF
>TRBJ1-4|TRBV18|14|-|TRBD1
TGTGCCAGCTCGATGGACAGGGTGGACGAAAAACTGTTTTTT
CASSMDRVDEKLFF
>TRBJ2-3|TRBV10-1|12|-|-
TGCGCCAGCGCCAAGACTCCAGATACGCAGTATTTT
CASAKTPDTQYF
>TRBJ1-2|TRBV9|14|-|TRBD1
TGTGCCAGCAGCCCCGGACAGGGCCCCTATGGCTACACCTTC
CASSPGQGPYGYTF
>TRBJ1-3|TRBV5-1|15|-|TRBD1
TGCGCCAGCAGCTTGGGACAGGGGGCGAGAAACACCATATATTTT
CASSLGQGARNTIYF
>TRBJ2-1|TRBV4-3|14|-|-
TGCGCCAGCAGCCAAGAAGCACTAAACAATGAGCAGTTCTTC
CASSQEALNNEQFF
>TRBJ2-7|TRBV18|13|-|-
TGTGCCAGCTCACCTACGGAGGGGTGGGAGCAGTACTTC
CASSPTEGWEQYF
>TRBJ2-1|TRBV7-3|14|-|TRBD2
TGTGCCAGCAGCTTAACTATAGCGGGGGGAGAGCAGTTCTTC
CASSLTIAGGEQFF